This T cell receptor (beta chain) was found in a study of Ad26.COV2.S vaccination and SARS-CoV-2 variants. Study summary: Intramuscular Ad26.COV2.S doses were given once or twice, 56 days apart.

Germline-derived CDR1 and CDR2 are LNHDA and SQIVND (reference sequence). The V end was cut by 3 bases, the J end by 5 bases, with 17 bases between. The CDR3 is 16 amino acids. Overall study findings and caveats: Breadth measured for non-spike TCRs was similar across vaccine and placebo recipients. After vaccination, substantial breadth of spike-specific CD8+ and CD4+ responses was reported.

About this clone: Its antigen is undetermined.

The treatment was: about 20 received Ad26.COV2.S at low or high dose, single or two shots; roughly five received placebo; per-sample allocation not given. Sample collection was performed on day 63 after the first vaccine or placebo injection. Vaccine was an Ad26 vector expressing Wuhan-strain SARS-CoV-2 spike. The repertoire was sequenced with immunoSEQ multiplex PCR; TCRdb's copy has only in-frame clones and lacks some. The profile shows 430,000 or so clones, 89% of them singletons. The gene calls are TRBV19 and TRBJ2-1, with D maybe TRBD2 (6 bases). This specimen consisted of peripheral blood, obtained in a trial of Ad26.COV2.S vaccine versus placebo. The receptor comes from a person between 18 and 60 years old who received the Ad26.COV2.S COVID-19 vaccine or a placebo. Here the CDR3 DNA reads TGTGCCAGTAGTATCATCGGGGGTGATCTAGACAATGAGCAGTTCTTC. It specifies CASSIIGGDLDNEQFF.